These 29 T cell receptor beta chains share one sample of origin, sequenced in a study of T cells in Graves' hyperthyroidism and ophthalmopathy. Amplification targeted TCR beta CDR3 regions from RNA transcripts. RT-PCR in the first round (using the HTBI primer set) targeted the TCR CDR3. From the multiplex PCR reads, TCRdb called clonotypes with MiXCR, one entry per CDR3 protein. This table holds roughly 280,000 distinct CDR3 sequences, approximately 15% found once. The sample consisted of blood. The origin of the receptors is an older woman with Graves' ophthalmopathy.

This clonotype was observed many times. The chain recombines TRBV7-2 with TRBJ1-1, with 8 bases identical to TRBD1. CDR1 and CDR2 from the germline V gene are SGHTA and FQGNSA. This CDR3 is 13 amino acids long. V shed 0 bases and J 11 bases; nucleotides not matched to a gene: 5. CDR3 region: CASSLARTGRAFF. The CDR3 nucleotides are TGTGCCAGCAGCTTAGCGCGGACAGGGAGGGCTTTCTTT.

The chain recombines TRBV4-2 with TRBJ1-2; 7 bases align to TRBD1. This CDR3 contains 15 residues. J gave up 2 bases and V 3 bases, and 6 bases lay outside the gene matches. Germline V CDR1 and CDR2: LGHNA, YNFKEQ. DNA for the CDR3: TGTGCCAGCAGCCAGCCAGACAGGGACAACTATGGCTACACCTTC. It yields the protein CASSQPDRDNYGYTF.

This clonotype was counted many times. The chain combines TRBV29-1 with TRBJ1-1; D is perhaps TRBD1 (6 bases). The V end was cut by 4 bases, the J end by 5 bases, with 11 bases between. This CDR3 is 12 amino acids long. Germline-derived CDR1 and CDR2 are SQVTM and ANQGSEA. CDR3: CSVGQAGTEAFF. The CDR3 DNA is TGCAGCGTTGGACAGGCGGGAACTGAAGCTTTCTTT.

This clonotype has at least ten counts. The genes are TRBV9 and TRBJ2-5; D remains unclear. CDR1 SGDLS and CDR2 YYNGEE come from the germline V gene. The CDR3 totals 14 residues. V was pared by 0 bases and J by 1 base, with 7 bases between. As DNA, the CDR3 is TGTGCCAGCAGCGTAGAACCGGGCCAAGAGACCCAGTACTTC. This encodes CASSVEPGQETQYF.

This clonotype has more than one count but fewer than ten. This chain uses TRBV14 with TRBJ1-2, with 9 bases fitting TRBD1. V was pared by 5 bases and J by 8 bases, with 12 bases of the junction left unmatched. The length of the CDR3 is 15 residues. In germline, CDR1 is SGHDN, CDR2 FVKESK. CDR3 sequence (DNA): TGTGCCAGCAGCTGGGACAGGGTACCGCGTACCGGCTACACCTTC. As protein: CASSWDRVPRTGYTF.

This clonotype was detected ten times or more. This chain links TRBV7-2 with TRBJ1-1; D gene uncertain. Germline CDR1 reads SGHTA; CDR2 reads FQGNSA. V lost 7 bases to trimming and J lost 5 bases, with 14 bases between them. The CDR3 extends over 13 amino acids. CDR3 nucleotides: TGTGCCAGCACCAAAGGCCGGTTGACTGAAGCTTTCTTT. It specifies CASTKGRLTEAFF.

This chain joins TRBV6-2 or TRBV6-3 and TRBJ1-4; D unclear. Deletions cut 5 bases from V and 15 bases from J, with 19 bases between. Germline CDR1 reads MNHEY; CDR2 reads SVGEGT. The CDR3 is 13 amino acids. CDR3 region: CASSLDGFGLMFF. CDR3 DNA: TGTGCCAGCAGTCTTGACGGATTTGGATTGATGTTTTTT.

The rearrangement joins TRBV5-1 to TRBJ2-2; no clear D. V shed 2 bases and J shed 6 bases, with 20 bases lying between them. Germline V lookup: CDR1 SGHRS, CDR2 YFSETQ. The CDR3 covers 17 residues. Written as DNA, the CDR3 is TGCGCCAGCAGCTTCCTCCGTCCGACGGTTGTTGCCGGGGAGCTGTTTTTT. Protein product: CASSFLRPTVVAGELFF.

Here the CDR3 reads CASSVNSGDGYTF. For the CDR3, the DNA is TGTGCCAGCAGCGTAAACTCGGGGGACGGCTACACCTTC. This chain uses TRBV9 with TRBJ1-2; D is possibly TRBD1 (5 bases). Trimming pared 1 base from V and 8 bases from J, leaving 12 bases between. This CDR3 region has 13 residues. Germline-derived CDR1 and CDR2 are SGDLS and YYNGEE. The variable domain in full, with the rest retrieved from reference TRBV9 and TRBJ1-2, is DSGVTQTPKHLITATGQRVTLRCSPRSGDLSVYWYQQSLDQGLQFLIQYYNGEERAKGNILERFSAQQFPDLHSELNLSSLELGDSALYFCASSVNSGDGYTFGSGTRLTVV.

This clonotype was detected ten times or more. V and J are TRBV20-1 and TRBJ2-1, with D unresolved. The V and J ends lost 5 bases and 0 bases respectively, with 11 bases between them. The CDR3 spans 14 residues. Looked up from germline, CDR1 is DFQATT and CDR2 is SNEGSKA (reference sequence). The CDR3 DNA reads TGCAGTGCTTCGAACCCCTCCTCCTACAATGAGCAGTTCTTC. Translated, it gives CSASNPSSYNEQFF.

This clonotype was seen only a few times. This rearrangement joins TRBV19 to TRBJ2-3; the match to TRBD1 covers 9 bases. Trimming cost V 5 bases and J 4 bases; bases outside gene matches: 16. Looked up from germline, CDR1 is LNHDA and CDR2 is SQIVND (reference sequence). The length of the CDR3 is 18 residues. The DNA for the CDR3 is TGTGCCAGTAGTTCTACACATAACAGGGGGCTGGTCGCAGATACGCAGTATTTT. As protein: CASSSTHNRGLVADTQYF.

This chain links TRBV6-1 with TRBJ2-2; TRBD1 agrees at 7 bases. This CDR3 comprises 15 residues. V was clipped by 4 bases and J by 13 bases; unmatched bases: 15. Germline V CDR1 and CDR2: MNHNS, SASEGT. CDR3 DNA: TGTGCCAGCAGTGTTTCTGGGACAGCACCGGGGAGGCTGTTTTTT. The encoded protein is CASSVSGTAPGRLFF.

This clonotype has at least ten counts. The gene calls are TRBV9 and TRBJ2-7; D is unclear. The CDR3 runs to 15 residues. The germline CDR1 and CDR2 sequences are SGDLS and YYNGEE. V lost 0 bases and J 2 bases, leaving 12 bases between the germline ends. CDR3 coding DNA: TGTGCCAGCAGCGTAGAGGTCCAGGCCACCTACGAGCAGTACTTC. This sequence encodes CASSVEVQATYEQYF.

This clonotype was observed a handful of times. V is TRBV28 and J is TRBJ2-7; weak D call: TRBD1 (5 bases). CDR1 and CDR2 from the germline V gene are MDHEN and SYDVKM. The CDR3 sequence is 14 residues long. The V gene lost 8 bases and the J gene lost 3 bases, with 17 bases spanning the gap. The CDR3 nucleotides read TGTGCCAGCGAAACGACCCACAGGTTCTACGAGCAGTACTTC. Its translation: CASETTHRFYEQYF.

This clonotype was seen a handful of times. V and J are TRBV18 and TRBJ1-1; D ambiguous. With 4 bases removed from V and 4 bases from J, the gap between germline ends came to 16 bases. This CDR3 has 15 amino acids. Per the germline V gene, CDR1 is KGHSH and CDR2 is LQKENI. The CDR3 loop reads CASSQPGRVATEAFF. CDR3 DNA sequence: TGTGCCAGCTCACAGCCGGGTAGGGTGGCCACTGAAGCTTTCTTT.

In its sample, this clonotype was seen a few times. CDR3 loop: CASSTLGHQSSQPQHF. CDR3 bases: TGTGCCAGCAGTACACTAGGACACCAAAGCTCTCAGCCCCAGCATTTT. The chain carries TRBV5-6 and TRBJ1-5; perhaps TRBD1 as D (5 bases). This CDR3 region has 16 residues. V shed 5 bases and J shed 6 bases, with 21 bases lying between them. Germline V CDR1 and CDR2: SGHDT, YYEEEE.

There are many counts of this clonotype. The rearrangement links TRBV2 to TRBJ1-5, with TRBD1 as a possible D gene (5 bases). Trimming took 5 bases from V and 7 from J, leaving 21 bases between them. The germline CDR1 and CDR2 sequences are SNHLY and FYNNEI. This CDR3 comprises 16 residues. CDR3 nucleotides: TGTGCCAGCAGTCGATCCAGGGACCCCTCTTGGCAGCCCCAGCATTTT. Protein: CASSRSRDPSWQPQHF.

This clonotype came up a few times. The chain uses TRBV6-2 or TRBV6-3 and TRBJ2-3; 7 bases agree with TRBD1. The length of the CDR3 is 14 residues. Germline V gene lookup returns CDR1 MNHEY and CDR2 SVGEGT. Trimming took 8 bases from V and 2 from J; bases not matched to a gene: 7. The CDR3, as DNA: TGTGCCAGCCGCCACAGGGGTCACACAGATACGCAGTATTTT. It codes for CASRHRGHTDTQYF.

Ten or more counts support this clonotype. The chain joins TRBV18 to TRBJ1-6; no definite D call. Trimming cost V 3 bases and J 10 bases, with 13 bases left between them. Looked up from germline, CDR1 is KGHSH and CDR2 is LQKENI. This CDR3 is 14 amino acids long. CDR3 in amino acids: CASSPQRGDSPLHF. As DNA, the CDR3 is TGTGCCAGCTCACCCCAACGGGGAGACTCACCCCTCCACTTT.

Many counts were recorded for this clonotype. The chain employs TRBV28 and TRBJ2-7; D not certain. V lost 4 bases and J 2 bases, leaving 9 bases between the germline ends. CDR1 and CDR2 from the germline V gene are MDHEN and SYDVKM. The CDR3 extends over 13 amino acids. In DNA form, the CDR3 reads TGTGCCAGCAGTTCCGGTCTAACCTACGAGCAGTACTTC. It specifies CASSSGLTYEQYF.

The CDR3 here is CASSHEYRGKGSPLHF. CDR3 DNA: TGCGCCAGCAGCCACGAGTACAGGGGTAAAGGATCACCCCTCCACTTT. This chain joins TRBV4-1 and TRBJ1-6; 7 bases line up with TRBD1. The CDR3 sequence is 16 residues long. V dropped 3 bases and J dropped 10; count of bases not matched to a gene: 12. Germline CDR1 MGHRA, CDR2 YSYEKL.

This clonotype was counted ten times or more. This sequence joins TRBV11-2 and TRBJ2-3; a possible D gene is TRBD2 (6 bases). V dropped 4 bases and J dropped 2 bases, with 19 bases sitting between them. Germline V gene data show CDR1 as SGHAT and CDR2 as FQNNGV. The CDR3 runs 17 residues. The CDR3 region is CASSSRGGGEHTDTQYF. For the CDR3, the DNA is TGTGCCAGCAGCTCCCGGGGAGGAGGGGAACACACAGATACGCAGTATTTT.

This clonotype appeared many times. The J gene is TRBJ2-5, the V gene TRBV3-1; tentatively, D is TRBD2 (6 bases). The CDR3 loop spans 14 amino acids. With 0 bases removed from V and 5 bases from J, the gap between germline ends came to 10 bases. The germline V gene encodes CDR1 LGHDT and CDR2 YNNKEL (reference sequence). This chain's CDR3 is CASSQDGGRETQYF. DNA for the CDR3: TGTGCCAGCAGCCAAGACGGGGGTAGGGAGACCCAGTACTTC.

This chain links TRBV4-2 with TRBJ2-2; D might be TRBD2 (5 bases). Germline-derived CDR1 and CDR2 are LGHNA and YNFKEQ. Deletions cut 1 base from V and 4 bases from J, with 10 bases between. This CDR3 spans 15 amino acids. CDR3 in amino acids: CASSQVGSSTGELFF. The DNA for the CDR3 is TGTGCCAGCAGCCAAGTGGGGAGTAGCACCGGGGAGCTGTTTTTT.

The sample holds a few counts of this clonotype. This chain connects TRBV10-3 to TRBJ2-5; D unresolved. The CDR3 length is 14 residues. CDR1 and CDR2 (germline): ENHRY, SYGVKD. The germline V and J ends were trimmed by 0 bases and 2 bases, with 7 bases remaining between them. This CDR3 reads CAISESTEQETQYF. In nucleotides, the CDR3 is TGTGCCATCAGTGAGTCAACGGAACAAGAGACCCAGTACTTC.

This clonotype appeared many times. This chain uses TRBV27 with TRBJ1-1; D is undetermined. The V gene lost 6 bases and the J gene lost 3 bases, with 17 bases spanning the gap. The CDR3 consists of 15 residues. Germline lookup yields CDR1 MNHEY and CDR2 SMNVEV (reference sequence). The CDR3 is CASSLRGGFDTEAFF. The DNA of the CDR3 is TGTGCCAGCAGCCTTCGGGGAGGGTTCGACACTGAAGCTTTCTTT.

This CDR3 is CASSRWGSRDTQYF. CDR3 coding DNA: TGTGCCAGCAGCCGGTGGGGGAGTCGCGATACGCAGTATTTT. The chain couples TRBV27 to TRBJ2-3; D might be TRBD1 or TRBD2, each matching 5 bases. V gave up 6 bases and J gave up 6 bases, with 16 bases separating them. The CDR3 sequence is 14 residues long. Germline CDR1 reads MNHEY; CDR2 reads SMNVEV (reference sequence).

Ten or more counts support this clonotype. The J gene is TRBJ2-7, the V gene TRBV6-1, with D possibly TRBD2 on 5 matching bases. V lost 5 bases and J lost 2, with 10 bases in between. The germline V gene has CDR1 MNHNS and CDR2 SASEGT. CDR3 length equals 13 residues. CDR3 bases: TGTGCCAGCAGTCTAGCCGCAACCTACGAGCAGTACTTC. Translation: CASSLAATYEQYF.

This clonotype was recorded many times. The CDR3 here is CASSPSEQPQHF. The CDR3 region has the DNA TGTGCCAGCAGCCCCTCCGAGCAGCCCCAGCATTTT. V and J are TRBV2 and TRBJ1-5; no clear D gene. This CDR3 region has 12 residues. Germline CDR1 reads SNHLY; CDR2 reads FYNNEI. Deletions cut 6 bases from V and 7 bases from J, with 10 bases between.